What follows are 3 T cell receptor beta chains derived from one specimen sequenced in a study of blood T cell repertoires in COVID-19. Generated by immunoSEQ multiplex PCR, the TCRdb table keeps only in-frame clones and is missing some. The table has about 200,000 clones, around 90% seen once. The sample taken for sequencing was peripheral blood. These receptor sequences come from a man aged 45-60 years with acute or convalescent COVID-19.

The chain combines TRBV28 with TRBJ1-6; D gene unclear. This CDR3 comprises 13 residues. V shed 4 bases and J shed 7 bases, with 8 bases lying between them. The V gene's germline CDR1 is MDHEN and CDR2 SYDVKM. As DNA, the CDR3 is TGTGCCAGCAGTTCAGGAATCAATTCACCCCTCCACTTT. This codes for CASSSGINSPLHF.

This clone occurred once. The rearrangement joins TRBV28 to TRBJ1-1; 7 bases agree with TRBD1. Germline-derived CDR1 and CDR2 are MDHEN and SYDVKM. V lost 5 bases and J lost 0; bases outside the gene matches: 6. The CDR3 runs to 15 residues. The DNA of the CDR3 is TGTGCCAGCAGTGCGAGGGACAGCCTGAACACTGAAGCTTTCTTT. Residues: CASSARDSLNTEAFF.

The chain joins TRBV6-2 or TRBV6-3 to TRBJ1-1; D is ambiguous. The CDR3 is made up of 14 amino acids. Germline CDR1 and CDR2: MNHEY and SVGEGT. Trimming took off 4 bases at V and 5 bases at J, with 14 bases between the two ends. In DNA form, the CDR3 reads TGTGCCAGCAGTTTTAATGAGGGTGGAACTGAAGCTTTCTTT. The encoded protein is CASSFNEGGTEAFF.